The entry below describes one T cell receptor (beta chain). This entry is derived from a study of blood T cell repertoires in COVID-19. About the research overall: Acute and convalescent COVID-19 specimens originated in the United States, Italy and Spain.

V lost 5 bases and J lost 4, with 14 bases in between. Germline V gene data show CDR1 as SGHTA and CDR2 as FQGTGA. This CDR3 has 15 residues. TCRdb keeps only in-frame clones here, not all; method: immunoSEQ multiplex PCR. The sample yields 50,000 or so clones, around 86% seen once. This sequence was found in a man in his 60s with active COVID-19. The specimen sequenced was peripheral blood. The chain recombines TRBV7-3 with TRBJ2-2; D is possibly TRBD1 (5 bases). DNA of the CDR3: TGTGCCAGCAGCCAACAGGTGGTGGGCACCGGGGAGCTGTTTTTT. As protein: CASSQQVVGTGELFF. Full variable domain (remainder filled in from reference TRBV7-3 and TRBJ2-2): GAGVSQTPSNKVTEKGKYVELRCDPISGHTALYWYRQSLGQGPEFLIYFQGTGAADDSGLPNDRFFAVRPEGSVSTLKIQRTERGDSAVYLCASSQQVVGTGELFFGEGSRLTVL.